These 27 T cell receptor beta chains were sequenced from one sample in a study of T cells in localized non-small cell lung cancer (dated by TCRdb to about 2020). Receptor amplification or capture employed the immunoSEQ multiplex PCR assay. TCRdb mirrors the immuneACCESS table, restricted to in-frame sequences. Some clones are absent from its copies; in checked studies, under half trace to an unresolved V gene, and the reason for the others is unknown. The sample table shows some 20,000 clones, and around 87% are seen once. The ten largest clones represent over 9% of the sample. Sample: PBMCs, taken before any cancer treatment. The receptors derive from a man between 40 and 75 years old with stage II squamous cell lung carcinoma.

V gene TRBV14 combines with J gene TRBJ2-3; maybe TRBD1 (5 bases). Germline V CDR1 and CDR2: SGHDN, FVKESK. The CDR3 is 12 residues long. V gave up 2 bases and J gave up 9 bases, with 9 bases separating them. The CDR3 DNA reads as TGTGCCAGCAGCCAACCCGACAGAACGCAGTATTTT. Protein product: CASSQPDRTQYF.

The chain couples TRBV6-1 to TRBJ1-6; D is perhaps TRBD1 (5 bases). This CDR3 spans 13 amino acids. Germline CDR1 reads MNHNS; CDR2 reads SASEGT. Trimming left V 10 bases short and J 7 bases short, with 14 bases between. The CDR3 DNA reads TGTGCCAATACGAGGGGCCCGAATTCACCCCTCCACTTT. Amino acid sequence: CANTRGPNSPLHF.

To note about this clone: The same CDR3 also results from other DNA sequences found in this sample. The chain is built from TRBV12-5 and TRBJ1-2; 9 bases agree with TRBD1. Per the germline V gene, CDR1 is LGHNT and CDR2 is FRNRAP. The CDR3 length is 15 residues. For the CDR3, the DNA is TGTGGGGTCTCTTTGAGACAGGGGGATAACTATGGCTACACCTTC. Translating it yields CGVSLRQGDNYGYTF.

On this clone itself: One end of the junction does not line up with germline, which may come from a read error. This chain uses TRBV11-3 with TRBJ1-1, with TRBD1 matching over 7 bases. Germline CDR1 and CDR2: SGHNT and YENEEA. CDR3 length: 14 amino acids. CDR3 bases: TGTGCCAGCAGCCCCTTAAGGGACAGTCTTAAGCTTGTCTTT. Protein product: CASSPLRDSLKLVF.

CDR3 sequence: CASSYSRSPYEQYF. In nucleotides, the CDR3 is TGTGCCAGCAGTTACTCCAGGAGTCCCTACGAGCAGTACTTC. The chain uses TRBV6-5 and TRBJ2-7; D not certain. Looked up from germline, CDR1 is MNHEY and CDR2 is SVGAGI. The V end was cut by 0 bases, the J end by 2 bases, with 8 bases between. CDR3 size: 14 residues.

V and J are TRBV7-3 and TRBJ1-2; weak D call: TRBD1 (5 bases). The V gene's germline CDR1 is SGHTA and CDR2 FQGTGA. The V end was cut by 2 bases, the J end by 8 bases, with 12 bases between. This CDR3 comprises 13 residues. The CDR3 region has the DNA TGTGCCAGCAGCTTATCAGGGAATGAGGGCTACACCTTC. Protein sequence: CASSLSGNEGYTF.

The chain recombines TRBV11-3 with TRBJ2-5; D is perhaps TRBD1 (6 bases). The CDR3 is made up of 15 amino acids. The V gene's germline CDR1 is SGHNT and CDR2 YENEEA. Trimming removed 5 bases from V and 4 bases from J, with 17 bases in between. The CDR3 reads CASSLGWVGAETQYF. The CDR3 DNA is TGTGCCAGCAGCCTGGGGTGGGTGGGGGCAGAGACCCAGTACTTC.

The V call is TRBV5-1, the J call TRBJ1-3; D is possibly TRBD1 (5 bases). CDR1 is SGHRS, CDR2 YFSETQ, per germline. The CDR3 is made up of 14 amino acids. Between the trimmed V and J ends, which lost 4 bases and 3 bases, there was a span of 11 bases. CDR3 nucleotides: TGCGCCAGCAGCCCTACGGGGGGTGGAAACACCATATATTTT. It specifies CASSPTGGGNTIYF. The variable domain in full, completed from reference TRBV5-1 and TRBJ1-3, reads KAGVTQTPRYLIKTRGQQVTLSCSPISGHRSVSWYQQTPGQGLQFLFEYFSETQRNKGNFPGRFSGRQFSNSRSEMNVSTLELGDSALYLCASSPTGGGNTIYFGEGSWLTVV.

The rearrangement uses TRBV2 and TRBJ2-7, with TRBD1 matching 7 bases. Trimming cost V 8 bases and J 3 bases; bases outside gene matches: 7. Germline V lookup: CDR1 SNHLY, CDR2 FYNNEI. CDR3 length: 13 residues. DNA for the CDR3: TGTGCCAGCGCCGGGACAGCCGACTACGAGCAGTACTTC. Its protein is CASAGTADYEQYF.

This chain uses TRBV28 with TRBJ2-7; 8 positions agree with TRBD2. Looked up from germline, CDR1 is MDHEN and CDR2 is SYDVKM. With 7 bases clipped from V and 6 bases from J, the junction kept 11 bases outside the gene matches. This CDR3 is built from 14 residues. CDR3 coding DNA: TGTGCCAGCATCACCGGATCGGGGGGGAGCGAGCAGTACTTC. This sequence encodes CASITGSGGSEQYF.

The chain combines TRBV11-3 with TRBJ2-6; D is perhaps TRBD2 (6 bases). V was clipped by 4 bases and J by 2 bases, with 21 bases between them. CDR1 is SGHNT, CDR2 YENEEA, per germline. The CDR3 is 19 amino acids. DNA of the CDR3: TGTGCCAGCAGCTCCAATACCGGGACGGAGGGTGCTGGGGCCAACGTCCTGACTTTC. Its translation is CASSSNTGTEGAGANVLTF.

In regard to this clone: Within the sample, other DNA sequences also encode this same CDR3. The chain is built from TRBV5-1 and TRBJ2-1; 9 bases fit TRBD1. This CDR3 spans 15 amino acids. Germline assignment: CDR1 SGHRS and CDR2 YFSETQ. The V segment lost 4 bases and the J segment 2 bases; nucleotides outside the gene matches: 4. CDR3 coding DNA: TGCGCCAGCAGCCCGGGACAGGGTACCTACAATGAGCAGTTCTTC. Amino acids: CASSPGQGTYNEQFF.

This clone has a single count. This chain connects TRBV7-3 to TRBJ2-5, with 9 bases identical to TRBD1. Trimming cost V 1 base and J 4 bases; bases outside gene matches: 13. Germline CDR1 and CDR2: SGHTA and FQGTGA. The CDR3 is 18 amino acids. The CDR3 DNA reads as TGTGCCAGCAGCTTAAGGGGGACAGGGTCCAACCCTGGAGAGACCCAGTACTTC. Translated: CASSLRGTGSNPGETQYF.

This sequence joins TRBV7-2 and TRBJ2-2, with a weak D call TRBD1 (6 bases). CDR3 length: 14 amino acids. CDR1 is SGHTA, CDR2 FQGNSA, per germline. Deletions cut 5 bases from V and 1 base from J, with 8 bases between. As DNA, the CDR3 is TGTGCCAGCAGCCCGGGACAGAACACCGGGGAGCTGTTTTTT. It translates to CASSPGQNTGELFF.

V gene TRBV11-2 combines with J gene TRBJ2-7; D may correspond to TRBD1 or TRBD2 (5 bases each). This CDR3 is 16 amino acids long. With 5 bases removed from V and 0 bases from J, the gap between germline ends came to 17 bases. The germline V gene has CDR1 SGHAT and CDR2 FQNNGV. CDR3 DNA sequence: TGTGCCAGCAGCCCCCCCCGGGGCTTAAGCTCCTACGAGCAGTACTTC. Amino acids: CASSPPRGLSSYEQYF. Full variable domain (missing parts from reference TRBV11-2 and TRBJ2-7): EAGVAQSPRYKIIEKRQSVAFWCNPISGHATLYWYQQILGQGPKLLIQFQNNGVVDDSQLPKDRFSAERLKGVDSTLKIQPAKLEDSAVYLCASSPPRGLSSYEQYFGPGTRLTVT.

V and J are TRBV7-8 and TRBJ1-1; D may be TRBD1 (5 bases). This CDR3 is built from 13 residues. In germline, CDR1 is SGHVS, CDR2 FQNEAQ. V was trimmed by 5 bases and J by 1 base, leaving 8 bases between them. CDR3 in amino acids: CASSRGSNTEAFF. The CDR3, as DNA: TGTGCCAGCAGCCGGGGCTCGAACACTGAAGCTTTCTTT.

This clone has only one observation. V usage is TRBV5-4 and J usage is TRBJ2-2; 9 nucleotides agree with TRBD2. Per germline, CDR1 SGHNT and CDR2 YYREEE (reference sequence). With 4 bases clipped from V and 7 bases from J, the junction kept 11 bases outside the gene matches. The CDR3 is 16 amino acids. The chain's CDR3 is CASSGSSGMIVGELFF. The CDR3 region has the DNA TGTGCCAGCAGCGGATCTAGCGGGATGATCGTCGGGGAGCTGTTTTTT.

The chain recombines TRBV7-9 with TRBJ1-1, with 7 bases that match TRBD1. Trimming took 6 bases from V and 5 from J; bases not matched to a gene: 9. Germline V gene lookup returns CDR1 SEHNR and CDR2 FQNEAQ (reference sequence). This CDR3 is built from 14 residues. This CDR3 is CASSPGTAETEAFF. The DNA for the CDR3 is TGTGCCAGCAGTCCCGGGACAGCGGAAACTGAAGCTTTCTTT.

This sequence joins TRBV5-5 and TRBJ2-3, with TRBD1 matching 7 bases. Looked up from germline, CDR1 is SGHKS and CDR2 is YYEKEE (reference sequence). J lost 3 bases, V lost 4 bases, and 2 bases had no gene match. CDR3 size: 13 residues. CDR3 sequence reads: CASSRGQTDTQYF. The CDR3 nucleotides are TGTGCCAGCAGCAGGGGACAGACAGATACGCAGTATTTT.

V gene TRBV6-4 combines with J gene TRBJ2-1; 7 nucleotides match TRBD2. This CDR3 is built from 14 residues. Trimming at V came to 6 bases and at J to 10 bases, leaving 12 bases not matched to a gene. The germline gives CDR1 MRHNA, CDR2 SNTAGT. The CDR3 protein is CASSAEMDGGEQFF. The DNA of the CDR3 is TGTGCCAGCAGCGCCGAAATGGACGGGGGGGAGCAGTTCTTC.

In the case of this clone: Other DNA sequences in this sample translate to the same CDR3. The V call is TRBV6-6, the J call TRBJ2-1; 9 bases are shared with TRBD1. V was clipped by 6 bases and J by 3 bases; unmatched bases: 6. This CDR3 has 15 residues. Germline V gene data show CDR1 as MNHNY and CDR2 as SVGAGI (reference sequence). The chain's CDR3 is CASSLQGAIYNEQFF. The CDR3 DNA reads TGTGCCAGCAGCCTACAGGGGGCAATCTACAATGAGCAGTTCTTC.

There are a few counts of this clone. V usage is TRBV29-1 and J usage is TRBJ2-7; the match to TRBD1 covers 9 bases. Germline CDR1 is SQVTM and CDR2 is ANQGSEA. V lost 5 bases and J lost 7; bases outside the gene matches: 9. The CDR3 length is 13 residues. CDR3 protein: CSVRGTGSWEQYF. In DNA form, the CDR3 reads TGCAGCGTTCGAGGGACAGGGTCGTGGGAGCAGTACTTC.

The rearrangement joins TRBV25-1 to TRBJ2-1, with 10 positions matching TRBD1. The CDR3 sequence is 15 residues long. Per germline, CDR1 MGHDK and CDR2 SYGVNS. Unmatched junction bases numbered 3, after V lost 0 bases and J lost 7 bases. CDR3 DNA sequence: TGTGCCAGCAGTGAATACGGGACAGGGGATAATGAGCAGTTCTTC. Amino acid sequence: CASSEYGTGDNEQFF. The variable domain in full, with the rest retrieved from reference TRBV25-1 and TRBJ2-1, is EADIYQTPRYLVIGTGKKITLECSQTMGHDKMYWYQQDPGMELHLIHYSYGVNSTEKGDLSSESTVSRIRTEHFPLTLESARPSHTSQYLCASSEYGTGDNEQFFGPGTRLTVL.

This clone was detected once. CDR3 in amino acids: CASSSTGYEQPQHF. CDR3 in DNA: TGTGCCAGCAGCTCGACAGGGTATGAGCAGCCCCAGCATTTT. This chain joins TRBV5-6 and TRBJ1-5; 7 nucleotides agree with TRBD1. Germline lookup yields CDR1 SGHDT and CDR2 YYEEEE. V lost 3 bases to trimming and J lost 7 bases; unmatched junction nucleotides: 7. This CDR3 has 14 amino acids.

The chain has TRBV7-2 and TRBJ2-3, with a tentative D call TRBD2 (5 bases). There are 14 residues in the CDR3. Germline V gene data show CDR1 as SGHTA and CDR2 as FQGNSA. Trimming took 5 bases from V and 6 from J, leaving 15 bases between them. DNA of the CDR3: TGTGCCAGCAGCATTGTACGGGGATCCGATACGCAGTATTTT. Translated: CASSIVRGSDTQYF.

The chain couples TRBV7-9 to TRBJ2-7; 12 bases match TRBD2. The germline CDR1 and CDR2 sequences are SEHNR and FQNEAQ (reference sequence). The CDR3 spans 19 residues. Trimming at V came to 5 bases and at J to 1 base, leaving 15 bases not matched to a gene. The DNA of the CDR3 is TGTGCCAGCAGCACCTCACCTAGCGGGGGGGGTTTTCGATCCTACGAGCAGTACTTC. Translation: CASSTSPSGGGFRSYEQYF.

The chain has TRBV10-3 and TRBJ2-7; 12 bases map to TRBD1. The CDR3 sequence is 14 residues long. The V segment lost 6 bases and the J segment 4 bases; nucleotides outside the gene matches: 4. Germline V gives CDR1 ENHRY, CDR2 SYGVKD. The CDR3 protein is CAIRPGQGAYEQYF. DNA of the CDR3: TGTGCCATCAGACCGGGACAGGGGGCATACGAGCAGTACTTC.